One sample yielded the 11 T cell receptor beta chains listed below, sequenced in a study of CD8 T cells in Susac syndrome. RNA was extracted with the RNeasy kit, and a quantity of 0.5 to 1 ug was reverse transcribed using random hexamers. MiXCR, applied by TCRdb to the immunoSEQ multiplex PCR reads, yields one record per CDR3 protein. Among roughly 160,000 distinct CDR3 sequences listed, about 94% were seen once. Sequencing used CD4+ T cells from PBMCs. Source of these receptors: a human donor in good health.

J is TRBJ1-4 and V is TRBV7-9, with D possibly being TRBD1 (5 bases). The CDR3 is made up of 12 amino acids. Germline loops: CDR1 SEHNR, CDR2 FQNEAQ (reference sequence). Trimming stripped 6 bases from V and 4 bases from J, with 6 bases between. In nucleotides, the CDR3 is TGTGCCAGCAGAGGGGATAATGAAAAACTGTTTTTT. This translates into CASRGDNEKLFF.

The CDR3 region is CASSNDQGYYSPLHF. The CDR3 nucleotides are TGTGCCAGCAGCAACGATCAGGGATACTATTCACCCCTCCACTTT. The gene calls are TRBV7-9 and TRBJ1-6, with D possibly being TRBD1 (5 bases). Germline CDR1 and CDR2: SEHNR and FQNEAQ (reference sequence). V was pared by 5 bases and J by 8 bases, with 16 bases between. This CDR3 contains 15 residues.

This chain joins TRBV20-1 and TRBJ2-7; D call uncertain. The length of the CDR3 is 11 residues. V lost 5 bases and J lost 6, with 11 bases in between. Germline CDR1 is DFQATT and CDR2 is SNEGSKA (reference sequence). The CDR3 nucleotides are TGCAGTGCTTCCCGGGTGGGCGAGCAGTACTTC. This codes for CSASRVGEQYF.

The V call is TRBV5-1, the J call TRBJ2-1; D not resolved. CDR1 and CDR2 from the germline V gene are SGHRS and YFSETQ. The V end lost 1 base, the J end lost 0 bases, and 11 bases lay between the germline ends. This CDR3 spans 16 amino acids. This CDR3 reads CASSLSPPSSYNEQFF. As DNA, the CDR3 is TGCGCCAGCAGCTTGAGTCCCCCGAGCTCCTACAATGAGCAGTTCTTC.

The rearrangement uses TRBV2 and TRBJ1-5; D not certain. This CDR3 is 13 amino acids long. V lost 8 bases, J lost 1 base, and 9 bases lay in between. Per germline, CDR1 SNHLY and CDR2 FYNNEI. The CDR3 protein is CASGPESNQPQHF. CDR3 DNA: TGTGCCAGCGGGCCGGAGAGCAATCAGCCCCAGCATTTT.

This chain uses TRBV30 with TRBJ2-5; a possible D gene is TRBD2 (6 bases). V was cut by 0 bases and J by 5 bases, with 13 bases left in between. Germline assignment: CDR1 GTSNPN and CDR2 SVGIG (reference sequence). The CDR3 loop spans 14 amino acids. The CDR3: CAWSVHGAGETQYF. CDR3 nucleotides: TGTGCCTGGAGTGTACACGGGGCGGGGGAGACCCAGTACTTC.

The chain recombines TRBV7-8 with TRBJ2-1, with D maybe TRBD2 (5 bases). The length of the CDR3 is 14 residues. Germline V gene data show CDR1 as SGHVS and CDR2 as FQNEAQ. The V gene lost 0 bases and the J gene lost 10 bases, with 13 bases spanning the gap. Here the CDR3 reads CASSLATRDAEQFF. In nucleotides, the CDR3 is TGTGCCAGCAGCTTAGCTACTAGGGATGCGGAGCAGTTCTTC.

The rearrangement uses TRBV30 and TRBJ1-1; D gene ambiguous. From germline, CDR1 is GTSNPN and CDR2 SVGIG (reference sequence). V gave up 0 bases and J gave up 7 bases, with 6 bases separating them. This CDR3 contains 11 residues. The CDR3 region is CAWSVQIEAFF. As DNA, the CDR3 is TGTGCCTGGAGTGTTCAGATTGAAGCTTTCTTT.

The chain links TRBV7-2 to TRBJ1-1; D unresolved. In germline, CDR1 is SGHTA, CDR2 FQGNSA. This CDR3 region has 16 residues. V gave up 2 bases and J gave up 0 bases, with 13 bases separating them. In nucleotides, the CDR3 is TGTGCCAGCAGCTTAAGGATGGCCGGAATGAACACTGAAGCTTTCTTT. Residues: CASSLRMAGMNTEAFF.

This chain joins TRBV27 and TRBJ2-7; 7 nucleotides agree with TRBD2. After removal of 3 bases from V and 8 bases from J, the junction contained 4 bases not matched to a gene. CDR3 length: 12 residues. Germline CDR1 and CDR2: MNHEY and SMNVEV (reference sequence). DNA for the CDR3: TGTGCCAGCAGTTTGGGAGGGAGTCAGCAGTACTTC. Protein sequence: CASSLGGSQQYF.

The chain employs TRBV12-3 or TRBV12-4 and TRBJ1-6; D is undetermined. Trimming stripped 4 bases from V and 13 bases from J, with 8 bases between. The CDR3 totals 11 residues. The CDR3, as DNA: TGTGCCAGCAGTTCGGCGGGGCCCCTCCACTTT. This codes for CASSSAGPLHF.